A selection of T cell receptor beta chains follows, all from one sample in a study of blood T cell repertoires in COVID-19. The repertoire was sequenced with immunoSEQ multiplex PCR; TCRdb's copy has only in-frame clones and lacks some. The sample shows a few hundred thousand clones, 86% of them seen only once. The material sequenced was peripheral blood. Receptors originate from a woman in her forties or fifties with acute or convalescent COVID-19. Each CDR3 is given with its conserved first and last residue. The order of the fields is clone size, V gene, D gene, J gene, CDR3 protein, CDR3 DNA. A D gene is named only where the DNA matches it firmly. Only part of the rows carry a size: once, few, many, or a class if the clone is expanded.

clone_size: NA
v_call: TRBV9
d_call: NA
j_call: TRBJ1-3
cdr3_aa: CASSVEGVHSGNTIYF
cdr3_nt: TGTGCCAGCAGCGTAGAGGGGGTGCACTCTGGAAACACCATATATTTT

clone_size: NA
v_call: TRBV27
d_call: NA
j_call: TRBJ1-1
cdr3_aa: CASSYGRETEAFF
cdr3_nt: TGTGCCAGCAGTTATGGGAGGGAGACTGAAGCTTTCTTT

clone_size: NA
v_call: TRBV19
d_call: TRBD1
j_call: TRBJ2-1
cdr3_aa: CASSTRTGPSYNEQFF
cdr3_nt: TGTGCCAGTAGTACCCGGACAGGGCCATCCTACAATGAGCAGTTCTTC

clone_size: NA
v_call: TRBV4-1
d_call: NA
j_call: TRBJ2-1
cdr3_aa: CASSQAGRGRMAYNEQFF
cdr3_nt: TGCGCCAGCAGCCAGGCGGGCAGAGGGCGGATGGCCTACAATGAGCAGTTCTTC

clone_size: few
v_call: TRBV29-1
d_call: NA
j_call: TRBJ1-1
cdr3_aa: CSVESMQLTEAFF
cdr3_nt: TGCAGCGTTGAAAGTATGCAACTCACTGAAGCTTTCTTT

clone_size: NA
v_call: TRBV7-2
d_call: NA
j_call: TRBJ2-5
cdr3_aa: CASSLAAGMNQETQYF
cdr3_nt: TGTGCCAGCAGCTTAGCGGCAGGGATGAACCAAGAGACCCAGTACTTC

clone_size: few
v_call: TRBV5-4
d_call: TRBD1
j_call: TRBJ2-7
cdr3_aa: CASSSNRGPQYF
cdr3_nt: TGTGCCAGCAGCAGTAACAGGGGGCCCCAGTACTTC

clone_size: once
v_call: TRBV10-3
d_call: TRBD2
j_call: TRBJ2-7
cdr3_aa: CATTSADLRTSGSPEQYF
cdr3_nt: TGTGCCACCACCTCCGCGGACCTCAGGACTAGCGGGAGTCCCGAGCAGTACTTC

clone_size: NA
v_call: TRBV7-9
d_call: NA
j_call: TRBJ2-7
cdr3_aa: CASSFRDKPYEQYF
cdr3_nt: TGTGCCAGCAGCTTCAGGGACAAACCTTACGAGCAGTACTTC

clone_size: NA
v_call: TRBV12-3/TRBV12-4
d_call: NA
j_call: TRBJ1-1
cdr3_aa: CASGNYGNTEAFF
cdr3_nt: TGTGCCAGCGGAAACTACGGGAACACTGAAGCTTTCTTT

clone_size: once
v_call: TRBV28
d_call: NA
j_call: TRBJ1-5
cdr3_aa: CASTRRGNSNQPQHF
cdr3_nt: TGTGCCAGCACAAGACGGGGAAATAGCAATCAGCCCCAGCATTTT

clone_size: once
v_call: TRBV5-4
d_call: NA
j_call: TRBJ2-3
cdr3_aa: CASSSFSDTQYF
cdr3_nt: TGTGCCAGCAGCTCGTTCTCAGATACGCAGTATTTT

clone_size: few
v_call: TRBV27
d_call: TRBD1
j_call: TRBJ1-2
cdr3_aa: CASSFYPGTGGYGYTF
cdr3_nt: TGTGCCAGCAGTTTTTACCCCGGGACAGGGGGCTATGGCTACACCTTC

clone_size: NA
v_call: TRBV24-1
d_call: TRBD1
j_call: TRBJ1-4
cdr3_aa: CATSETGGGSNEKLFF
cdr3_nt: TGTGCCACCAGTGAGACAGGGGGCGGCTCTAATGAAAAACTGTTTTTT

clone_size: NA
v_call: TRBV5-1
d_call: NA
j_call: TRBJ1-4
cdr3_aa: CASSLSTGNEKLFF
cdr3_nt: TGCGCCAGCAGCTTGTCGACAGGAAATGAAAAACTGTTTTTT

clone_size: NA
v_call: TRBV5-1
d_call: TRBD2
j_call: TRBJ2-7
cdr3_aa: CASSLAEPSYEQYF
cdr3_nt: TGCGCCAGCAGCCTAGCGGAACCCTCCTACGAGCAGTACTTC

clone_size: NA
v_call: TRBV5-6
d_call: NA
j_call: TRBJ1-1
cdr3_aa: CASSLAGPTEAFF
cdr3_nt: TGTGCCAGCAGCTTGGCAGGCCCAACTGAAGCTTTCTTT

clone_size: NA
v_call: TRBV2
d_call: TRBD1
j_call: TRBJ1-4
cdr3_aa: CASSNGTANEKLFF
cdr3_nt: TGTGCCAGCAGTAACGGGACAGCTAATGAAAAACTGTTTTTT

clone_size: NA
v_call: TRBV24-1
d_call: NA
j_call: TRBJ2-2
cdr3_aa: CATTGNTGELFF
cdr3_nt: TGTGCCACCACGGGGAACACCGGGGAGCTGTTTTTT

clone_size: NA
v_call: TRBV2
d_call: NA
j_call: TRBJ1-5
cdr3_aa: CASSLGGAGNQPQHF
cdr3_nt: TGTGCCAGCAGTCTTGGAGGGGCTGGCAATCAGCCCCAGCATTTT

clone_size: NA
v_call: TRBV10-2
d_call: NA
j_call: TRBJ2-1
cdr3_aa: CASSGRRGSYNEQFF
cdr3_nt: TGCGCCAGCAGTGGACGACGGGGCTCCTACAATGAGCAGTTCTTC

clone_size: NA
v_call: TRBV4-1
d_call: NA
j_call: TRBJ1-2
cdr3_aa: CASSQGSTGMNYGYTF
cdr3_nt: TGCGCCAGCAGCCAAGGGTCGACCGGGATGAACTATGGCTACACCTTC

clone_size: NA
v_call: TRBV9
d_call: NA
j_call: TRBJ1-1
cdr3_aa: CASSPVNRPTEAFF
cdr3_nt: TGTGCCAGCAGCCCCGTCAACAGGCCCACTGAAGCTTTCTTT

clone_size: NA
v_call: TRBV7-9
d_call: TRBD2
j_call: TRBJ2-7
cdr3_aa: CASSLTSGRSEQYF
cdr3_nt: TGTGCCAGCAGCTTAACTAGCGGGAGAAGCGAGCAGTACTTC

clone_size: NA
v_call: TRBV3-1/TRBV3-2
d_call: TRBD1
j_call: TRBJ2-7
cdr3_aa: CASSQGTGANYEQYF
cdr3_nt: TGTGCCAGCAGCCAAGGGACAGGAGCCAACTACGAGCAGTACTTC

clone_size: NA
v_call: TRBV28
d_call: TRBD2
j_call: TRBJ2-4
cdr3_aa: CASSFFGLALNIQYF
cdr3_nt: TGTGCCAGCAGTTTCTTCGGACTAGCCCTAAACATTCAGTACTTC

clone_size: NA
v_call: TRBV10-3
d_call: TRBD1
j_call: TRBJ1-1
cdr3_aa: CAISDRTGKGTEAFF
cdr3_nt: TGTGCCATCAGCGATAGGACAGGGAAGGGCACTGAAGCTTTCTTT

clone_size: NA
v_call: TRBV3-1/TRBV3-2
d_call: TRBD2
j_call: TRBJ2-2
cdr3_aa: CASSHRARLAENTGELFF
cdr3_nt: TGTGCCAGCAGCCACCGAGCTCGGCTAGCGGAGAACACCGGGGAGCTGTTTTTT

clone_size: NA
v_call: TRBV7-6
d_call: TRBD1
j_call: TRBJ2-1
cdr3_aa: CASSNPGQGSSSYNEQFF
cdr3_nt: TGTGCCAGCAGCAATCCGGGACAGGGCTCGAGCTCCTACAATGAGCAGTTCTTC

clone_size: NA
v_call: TRBV6-2/TRBV6-3
d_call: TRBD2
j_call: TRBJ2-1
cdr3_aa: CASSRLAVYNEQFF
cdr3_nt: TGTGCCAGCAGTCGACTAGCGGTATACAATGAGCAGTTCTTC

clone_size: NA
v_call: TRBV6-1
d_call: NA
j_call: TRBJ1-5
cdr3_aa: CASGTSGPLNQPQHF
cdr3_nt: TGTGCCAGCGGGACATCAGGGCCTCTTAATCAGCCCCAGCATTTT

clone_size: NA
v_call: TRBV18
d_call: NA
j_call: TRBJ2-5
cdr3_aa: CASSRYQETQYF
cdr3_nt: TGTGCCAGCTCGCGGTACCAAGAGACCCAGTACTTC

clone_size: NA
v_call: TRBV19
d_call: TRBD1
j_call: TRBJ1-4
cdr3_aa: CASSRDREGTNEKLFF
cdr3_nt: TGTGCCAGTAGCCGGGACAGGGAGGGCACTAATGAAAAACTGTTTTTT

clone_size: NA
v_call: TRBV4-2
d_call: NA
j_call: TRBJ1-1
cdr3_aa: CASSQEGRGTEAFF
cdr3_nt: TGTGCCAGCAGCCAAGAGGGCAGGGGCACTGAAGCTTTCTTT

clone_size: NA
v_call: TRBV6-1
d_call: NA
j_call: TRBJ1-2
cdr3_aa: CASSETDINYGYTF
cdr3_nt: TGTGCCAGCAGTGAAACAGATATTAACTATGGCTACACCTTC

clone_size: NA
v_call: TRBV7-2
d_call: TRBD2
j_call: TRBJ2-5
cdr3_aa: CASSFRRERKETQYF
cdr3_nt: TGTGCCAGCAGCTTTCGGCGGGAGAGAAAAGAGACCCAGTACTTC

clone_size: NA
v_call: TRBV10-3
d_call: TRBD2
j_call: TRBJ2-1
cdr3_aa: CAIMLAGGNEQFF
cdr3_nt: TGTGCCATCATGCTAGCGGGAGGTAATGAGCAGTTCTTC

clone_size: NA
v_call: TRBV5-1
d_call: NA
j_call: TRBJ1-1
cdr3_aa: CASSLSTGGITEAFF
cdr3_nt: TGCGCCAGCAGCTTGTCAACGGGGGGTATAACTGAAGCTTTCTTT

clone_size: few
v_call: TRBV5-1
d_call: NA
j_call: TRBJ1-5
cdr3_aa: CASSLVAGRDQPQHF
cdr3_nt: TGCGCCAGCAGCTTGGTGGCAGGGAGGGATCAGCCCCAGCATTTT

clone_size: NA
v_call: TRBV5-1
d_call: NA
j_call: TRBJ2-3
cdr3_aa: CASSLVAGRTDTQYF
cdr3_nt: TGCGCCAGCAGCTTGGTAGCAGGGCGCACAGATACGCAGTATTTT

clone_size: NA
v_call: TRBV7-9
d_call: NA
j_call: TRBJ1-2
cdr3_aa: CASSSNRDGYGYTF
cdr3_nt: TGTGCCAGCAGTTCAAACAGGGATGGCTATGGCTACACCTTC

clone_size: NA
v_call: TRBV6-1
d_call: TRBD1
j_call: TRBJ1-5
cdr3_aa: CASSEKSVRQGVGQPQHF
cdr3_nt: TGTGCCAGCAGTGAAAAGTCAGTCAGACAGGGAGTGGGTCAGCCCCAGCATTTT

clone_size: NA
v_call: TRBV28
d_call: NA
j_call: TRBJ2-7
cdr3_aa: CASKEGMTYEQYF
cdr3_nt: TGTGCCAGCAAAGAGGGAATGACCTACGAGCAGTACTTC

clone_size: NA
v_call: TRBV28
d_call: TRBD2
j_call: TRBJ2-1
cdr3_aa: CASSLAGGPYNEQFF
cdr3_nt: TGTGCCAGCAGTCTAGCGGGAGGGCCCTACAATGAGCAGTTCTTC

clone_size: NA
v_call: TRBV3-1/TRBV3-2
d_call: TRBD2
j_call: TRBJ2-1
cdr3_aa: CASSQLPGLAFGEQFF
cdr3_nt: TGTGCCAGCAGCCAACTGCCGGGACTAGCGTTTGGTGAGCAGTTCTTC

clone_size: once
v_call: TRBV5-6
d_call: TRBD2
j_call: TRBJ2-7
cdr3_aa: CASSFGGDEQYF
cdr3_nt: TGTGCCAGCAGCTTTGGGGGGGACGAGCAGTACTTC

clone_size: once
v_call: TRBV5-4
d_call: TRBD2
j_call: TRBJ2-1
cdr3_aa: CASSLMVAGGYNEQFF
cdr3_nt: TGTGCCAGCAGCTTGATGGTTGCGGGAGGTTACAATGAGCAGTTCTTC

clone_size: once
v_call: TRBV7-9
d_call: NA
j_call: TRBJ1-1
cdr3_aa: CASSFAGDTEAFF
cdr3_nt: TGTGCCAGCAGCTTTGCCGGGGACACTGAAGCTTTCTTT